This TCR beta chain was found in a study of metastatic and nonmetastatic thyroid tumors. Turning to the study itself: Repertoires of blood and of tissue (tumor or nodule) from malignant and benign thyroid patients were compared.

Patients had received no treatment of any kind before thyroid surgery. Original processing notes: CDR3 was compared across clinicopathological groups, and the resulting differences were used to build a distant-metastasis classifier for papillary thyroid cancer. TCRdb reprocessed the PCR reads via MiXCR. The V and J calls follow TCRdb's processing rather than the paper's. The sample holds approximately 24,000 clones; more than 20% are singletons and the top ten take 25% to 30%. Study-wide findings and caveats: Malignant thyroid tumors reportedly exceeded benign nodules significantly in TCR beta diversity, with the difference appearing in blood and tumor.

There are many counts of this clone. The antigen remains unidentified. V was clipped by 0 bases and J by 2 bases, with 13 bases between them. The CDR3 extends over 16 amino acids. In germline, CDR1 is SGDLS, CDR2 YYNGEE. This receptor was taken from a male donor with papillary thyroid cancer or a benign thyroid nodule (not recorded which). Some clones in this sample may be carry-over from other donors' samples. The sequencing input was blood. The chain carries TRBV9 and TRBJ2-3; possibly TRBD2 for D (6 bases). In DNA, the CDR3 is TGTGCCAGCAGCGTAGTCCGGGAGTCCCACACAGATACGCAGTATTTT. Its protein product is CASSVVRESHTDTQYF.